Listed below are T cell receptor beta chains from one sample, sequenced in a study of blood T cell repertoires in COVID-19. Measured with immunoSEQ multiplex PCR; TCRdb has only the in-frame clones, and not every one. The sample includes about 58,000 clones, approximately 91% of them seen just once. The source material was peripheral blood. These receptors were obtained from a woman in her sixties with active COVID-19. CDR3s include the opening cysteine and the closing phenylalanine or tryptophan. D genes are given only for firm matches. The size field is filled for only some rows; it gives once, few, many or a size class.

d_gene,abundance,v_gene,j_gene,CDR3aa,CDR3nt
TRBD1,-,TRBV5-4,TRBJ2-2,CASQTGGVSTGELFF,TGTGCCAGCCAAACAGGGGGCGTATCCACCGGGGAGCTGTTTTTT
TRBD1,-,TRBV28,TRBJ2-7,CASSFPGQHYEQYF,TGTGCCAGCAGTTTCCCGGGACAGCACTACGAGCAGTACTTC
-,-,TRBV11-2,TRBJ1-2,CASSYGLNYGYTF,TGTGCCAGCAGCTATGGGCTTAACTATGGCTACACCTTC
-,-,TRBV11-3,TRBJ1-1,CASSLGLNTEAFF,TGTGCCAGCAGCTTAGGTTTAAACACTGAAGCTTTCTTT
-,once,TRBV7-9,TRBJ1-1,CASSLGAYTEAFF,TGTGCCAGCAGCTTAGGGGCCTACACTGAAGCTTTCTTT
-,-,TRBV9,TRBJ2-3,CASSGPMDTQYF,TGTGCCAGCAGCGGTCCTATGGATACGCAGTATTTT
-,-,TRBV5-1,TRBJ1-1,CASSLNAGINAEAFF,TGCGCCAGCAGCTTGAATGCGGGTATTAACGCTGAAGCTTTCTTT
-,-,TRBV10-3,TRBJ1-6,CAIRVTPVRDSPLHF,TGTGCCATCAGGGTCACACCGGTTCGGGATTCACCCCTCCACTTT
TRBD1,-,TRBV2,TRBJ1-2,CASSEVGQAPSGYTF,TGTGCCAGCAGTGAAGTGGGACAGGCTCCGAGTGGCTACACCTTC
-,-,TRBV7-2,TRBJ2-5,CASSLRTAKETQYF,TGTGCCAGCAGCTTACGGACAGCGAAAGAGACCCAGTACTTC
TRBD1,-,TRBV7-8,TRBJ1-1,CASSSGQLEAFF,TGTGCCAGCAGCTCGGGACAGCTTGAAGCTTTCTTT
-,-,TRBV19,TRBJ2-1,CASRPGGHYNEQFF,TGTGCCAGTAGGCCGGGCGGACACTACAATGAGCAGTTCTTC
TRBD2,once,TRBV11-2,TRBJ2-1,CASSLITSGGRNEQFF,TGTGCCAGCAGCTTAATTACTAGCGGGGGGAGGAATGAGCAGTTCTTC
TRBD2,-,TRBV18,TRBJ2-2,CASSPLRTSDRTGELFF,TGTGCCAGCTCACCGCTTCGGACTAGCGACCGCACCGGGGAGCTGTTTTTT
TRBD2,-,TRBV5-1,TRBJ2-1,CASSLTSGGVLSSEQFF,TGCGCCAGCAGCTTAACTAGCGGGGGTGTGCTGTCCTCCGAGCAGTTCTTC
-,-,TRBV5-1,TRBJ1-1,CASSLDGGPSTEAFF,TGCGCCAGCAGCTTGGATGGAGGGCCGAGCACTGAAGCTTTCTTT
TRBD1,-,TRBV18,TRBJ1-2,CASSPTAGGTLSYGYTF,TGTGCCAGCTCACCAACGGCAGGGGGCACGTTAAGCTATGGCTACACCTTC
TRBD1,-,TRBV6-1,TRBJ1-2,CASSEAGDRGYGYTF,TGTGCCAGCAGTGAAGCGGGGGACAGGGGCTATGGCTACACCTTC
-,-,TRBV19,TRBJ1-2,CASSISGEVNGYTF,TGTGCCAGTAGTATCTCTGGGGAGGTTAATGGCTACACCTTC
-,once,TRBV5-1,TRBJ1-1,CASSTTLNTEAFF,TGCGCCAGCTCAACCACACTGAACACTGAAGCTTTCTTT
-,-,TRBV5-1,TRBJ2-1,CASSVGLDPYYNEQFF,TGCGCCAGCAGCGTAGGACTGGACCCCTACTACAATGAGCAGTTCTTC
TRBD2,-,TRBV11-2,TRBJ2-1,CASSRTSGGHNEQFF,TGTGCCAGCAGCCGGACTAGCGGGGGGCACAATGAGCAGTTCTTC
-,-,TRBV7-2,TRBJ2-2,CASSFNGLNTGELFF,TGTGCCAGCAGCTTTAACGGACTTAACACCGGGGAGCTGTTTTTT
-,-,TRBV30,TRBJ2-2,CACGRGNTGELFF,TGTGCCTGCGGGCGGGGGAACACCGGGGAGCTGTTTTTT
-,-,TRBV10-3,TRBJ1-4,CAISDADTTTNEKLFF,TGTGCCATCAGTGACGCGGACACCACAACTAATGAAAAACTGTTTTTT
TRBD2,-,TRBV9,TRBJ2-5,CASNQLARKETQYF,TGTGCCAGCAACCAACTAGCGCGGAAAGAGACCCAGTACTTC
TRBD2,-,TRBV10-3,TRBJ2-2,CAIRGTSPYTGELFF,TGTGCCATCAGAGGGACTAGCCCTTACACCGGGGAGCTGTTTTTT
-,-,TRBV5-6,TRBJ1-1,CASSFQQGTEAFF,TGTGCCAGCAGCTTCCAACAGGGTACTGAAGCTTTCTTT
-,-,TRBV12-3/TRBV12-4,TRBJ1-2,CASRGQLYGYTF,TGTGCCAGCAGAGGACAGCTCTATGGCTACACCTTC
-,-,TRBV7-9,TRBJ2-1,CASSLVSLSDEQFF,TGTGCCAGCAGCTTAGTGTCTCTAAGCGATGAGCAGTTCTTC
TRBD1,-,TRBV15,TRBJ2-7,CATSGFQGAYEQYF,TGTGCCACCAGCGGGTTCCAGGGGGCCTACGAGCAGTACTTC
-,many,TRBV6-6,TRBJ2-2,CASSPYNTGELFF,TGTGCCAGCAGCCCTTATAACACCGGGGAGCTGTTTTTT
TRBD1,-,TRBV12-5,TRBJ2-5,CASGTGSAQETQYF,TGTGCTAGTGGGACAGGGTCGGCCCAAGAGACCCAGTACTTC
TRBD1,-,TRBV5-5,TRBJ1-5,CASSLGQGSVYSNQPQHF,TGTGCCAGCAGCTTGGGACAGGGGAGTGTCTATAGCAATCAGCCCCAGCATTTT
-,-,TRBV4-3,TRBJ1-1,CASSPSPGYEAFF,TGCGCCAGCAGCCCCAGTCCCGGGTATGAAGCTTTCTTT
-,-,TRBV15,TRBJ1-2,CATSRDLEGVFGYTF,TGTGCCACCAGCAGAGATTTAGAGGGGGTGTTTGGCTACACCTTC
-,-,TRBV29-1,TRBJ1-2,CSVDAGNYGYTF,TGCAGCGTTGACGCGGGTAACTATGGCTACACCTTC
-,-,TRBV5-1,TRBJ2-2,CASSSSTNTGELFF,TGCGCCAGCAGCTCGAGCACGAACACCGGGGAGCTGTTTTTT
TRBD2,-,TRBV10-3,TRBJ2-4,CAIDDLGGKQNIQYF,TGTGCCATCGACGATCTGGGGGGGAAACAAAACATTCAGTACTTC
-,-,TRBV27,TRBJ2-6,CASSRKAGAGANVLTF,TGTGCCAGCAGCCGCAAAGCGGGCGCTGGGGCCAACGTCCTGACTTTC
TRBD1,-,TRBV18,TRBJ2-2,CASSPSFRGPTGELFF,TGTGCCAGCTCACCGTCCTTCAGGGGGCCCACCGGGGAGCTGTTTTTT
-,-,TRBV3-1/TRBV3-2,TRBJ2-7,CASSQGLVNYEQYF,TGTGCCAGCAGCCAAGGACTAGTCAACTACGAGCAGTACTTC
-,-,TRBV13,TRBJ2-5,CASSTWGGRRETQYF,TGTGCCAGCTCAACCTGGGGGGGGCGGAGGGAGACCCAGTACTTC